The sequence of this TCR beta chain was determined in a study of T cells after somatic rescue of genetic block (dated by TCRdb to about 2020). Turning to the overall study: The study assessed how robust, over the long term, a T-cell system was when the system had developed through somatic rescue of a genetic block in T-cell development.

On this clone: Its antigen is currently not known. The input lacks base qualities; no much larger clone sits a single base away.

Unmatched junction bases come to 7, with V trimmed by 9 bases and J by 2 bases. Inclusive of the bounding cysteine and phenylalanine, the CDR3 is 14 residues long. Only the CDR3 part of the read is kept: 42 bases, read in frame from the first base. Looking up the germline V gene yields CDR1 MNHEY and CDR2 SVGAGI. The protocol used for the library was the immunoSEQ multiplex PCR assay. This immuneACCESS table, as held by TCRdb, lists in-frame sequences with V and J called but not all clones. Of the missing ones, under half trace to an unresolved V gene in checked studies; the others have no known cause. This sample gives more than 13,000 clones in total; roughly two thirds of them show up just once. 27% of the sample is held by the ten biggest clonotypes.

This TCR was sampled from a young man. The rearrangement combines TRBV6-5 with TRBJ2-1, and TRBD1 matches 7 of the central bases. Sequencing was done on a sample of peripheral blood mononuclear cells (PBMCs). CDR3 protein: CARPTGSPYNEQFF. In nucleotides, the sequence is TGTGCCAGGCCGACAGGGTCCCCCTACAATGAGCAGTTCTTC.